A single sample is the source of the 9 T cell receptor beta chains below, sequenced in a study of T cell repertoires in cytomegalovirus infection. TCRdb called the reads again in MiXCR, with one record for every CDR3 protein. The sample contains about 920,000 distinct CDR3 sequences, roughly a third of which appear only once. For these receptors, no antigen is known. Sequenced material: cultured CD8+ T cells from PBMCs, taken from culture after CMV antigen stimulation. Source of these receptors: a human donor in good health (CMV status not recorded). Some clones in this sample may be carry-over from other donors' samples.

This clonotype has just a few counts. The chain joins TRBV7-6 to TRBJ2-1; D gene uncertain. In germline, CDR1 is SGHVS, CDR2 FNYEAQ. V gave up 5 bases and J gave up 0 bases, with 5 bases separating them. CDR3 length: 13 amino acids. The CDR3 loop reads CASSGISYNEQFF. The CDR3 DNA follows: TGTGCCAGCAGCGGGATCTCCTACAATGAGCAGTTCTTC.

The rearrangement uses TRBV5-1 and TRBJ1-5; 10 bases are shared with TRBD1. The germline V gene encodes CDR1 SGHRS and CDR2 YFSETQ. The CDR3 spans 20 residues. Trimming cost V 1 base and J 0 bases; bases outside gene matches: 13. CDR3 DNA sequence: TGCGCCAGCAGCTTGATTTGTATGAGACAGGGGGCAACTAGCAATCAGCCCCAGCATTTT. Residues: CASSLICMRQGATSNQPQHF.

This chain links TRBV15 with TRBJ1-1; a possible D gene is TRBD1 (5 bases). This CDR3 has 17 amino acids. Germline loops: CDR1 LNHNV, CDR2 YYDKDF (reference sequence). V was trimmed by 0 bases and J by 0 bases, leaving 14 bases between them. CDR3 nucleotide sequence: TGTGCCACCAGCAGAGATCCCCCTGCAGGGATGAACACTGAAGCTTTCTTT. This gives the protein CATSRDPPAGMNTEAFF. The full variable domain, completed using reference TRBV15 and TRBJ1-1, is DAMVIQNPRYQVTQFGKPVTLSCSQTLNHNVMYWYQQKSSQAPKLLFHYYDKDFNNEADTPDNFQSRRPNTSFCFLDIRSPGLGDTAMYLCATSRDPPAGMNTEAFFGQGTRLTVV.

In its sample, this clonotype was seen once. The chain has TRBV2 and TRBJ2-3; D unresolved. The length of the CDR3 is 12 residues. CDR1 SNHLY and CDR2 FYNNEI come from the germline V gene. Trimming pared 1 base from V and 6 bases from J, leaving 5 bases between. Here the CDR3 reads CASSEEEDTQYF. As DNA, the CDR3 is TGTGCCAGCAGTGAAGAGGAGGATACGCAGTATTTT.

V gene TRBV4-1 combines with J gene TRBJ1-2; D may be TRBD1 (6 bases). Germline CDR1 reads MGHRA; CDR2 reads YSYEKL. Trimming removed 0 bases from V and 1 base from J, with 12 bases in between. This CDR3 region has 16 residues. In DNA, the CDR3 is TGCGCCAGCAGCCAAGAAGGGGCAGGGGTTAACTATGGCTACACCTTC. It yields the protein CASSQEGAGVNYGYTF.

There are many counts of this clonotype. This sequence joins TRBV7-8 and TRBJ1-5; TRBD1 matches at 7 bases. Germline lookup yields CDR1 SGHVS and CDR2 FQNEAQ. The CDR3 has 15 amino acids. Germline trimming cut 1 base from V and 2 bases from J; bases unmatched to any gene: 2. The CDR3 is CASSLEGAGNQPQHF. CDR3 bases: TGTGCCAGCAGCTTAGAGGGGGCAGGCAATCAGCCCCAGCATTTT.

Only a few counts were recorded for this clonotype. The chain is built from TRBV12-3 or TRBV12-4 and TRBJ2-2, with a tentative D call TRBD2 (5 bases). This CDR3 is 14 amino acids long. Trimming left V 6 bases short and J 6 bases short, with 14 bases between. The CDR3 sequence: CASSTSKEAGELFF. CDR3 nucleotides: TGTGCCAGCAGCACCTCGAAGGAGGCCGGGGAGCTGTTTTTT.

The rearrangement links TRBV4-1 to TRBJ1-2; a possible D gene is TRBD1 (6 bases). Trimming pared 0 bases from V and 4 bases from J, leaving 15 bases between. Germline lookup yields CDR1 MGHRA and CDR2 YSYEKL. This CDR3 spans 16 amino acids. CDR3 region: CASSQDRSTGPYGYTF. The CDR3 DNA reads TGCGCCAGCAGCCAAGATCGTTCCACAGGGCCCTATGGCTACACCTTC.

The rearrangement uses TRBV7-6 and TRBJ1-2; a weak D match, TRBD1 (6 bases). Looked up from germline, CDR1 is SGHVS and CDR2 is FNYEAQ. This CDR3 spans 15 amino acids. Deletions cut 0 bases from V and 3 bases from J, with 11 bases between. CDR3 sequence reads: CASSLAPGADYGYTF. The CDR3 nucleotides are TGTGCCAGCAGCTTAGCGCCAGGGGCAGACTATGGCTACACCTTC. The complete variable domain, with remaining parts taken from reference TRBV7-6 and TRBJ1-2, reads GAGVSQSPRYKVTKRGQDVALRCDPISGHVSLYWYRQALGQGPEFLTYFNYEAQQDKSGLPNDRFSAERPEGSISTLTIQRTEQRDSAMYRCASSLAPGADYGYTFGSGTRLTVV.